The T cell receptor (beta chain) described here comes from a study of immune characterization of retroperitoneal liposarcoma. TCRdb fed the PCR reads into MiXCR, producing one record per CDR3 protein. This table has around 10,000 distinct CDR3 sequences, roughly 22% appearing once. The trim removed 4 bases at V and 6 bases at J, leaving 8 bases unmatched. The CDR3 extends over 15 amino acids. Germline loops: CDR1 SGHNT, CDR2 YYREEE (reference sequence). Sample: blood. This chain uses TRBV5-4 with TRBJ2-2; 8 bases match TRBD1. The receptor's source is a female donor with retroperitoneal liposarcoma. This chain's CDR3 is CASSLRTGFPGELFF. The DNA for the CDR3 is TGTGCCAGCAGCCTCCGGACAGGGTTCCCCGGGGAGCTGTTTTTT.